This TCR beta chain is from a study of T cell responses to AZD1222 COVID-19 vaccine. Whole-study results and caveats: Unmutated regions of variants are reportedly targeted by nearly half of spike-specific TCRs. With two AZD1222 doses given, Spike-specific TCR breadth and depth both rose. Most donors were white British and more were female, and clonal diversity was possibly underestimated. The peak T cell response came first, and repertoires were sampled only after it.

The protocol was immunoSEQ multiplex PCR, while the TCRdb copy is restricted to in-frame clones and leaves out a portion. The sample lists 160,000 or so clones, around nine tenths occurring once. Notes on this clone: What it binds is unknown.

Germline-derived CDR1 and CDR2 are MNHNS and SASEGT. The CDR3 has 12 amino acids. The V gene lost 2 bases and the J gene lost 6 bases, with 5 bases spanning the gap. This clonotype originated in an adult who had recovered from COVID-19. Sequencing used peripheral blood, obtained after recovery from COVID-19. The genes are TRBV6-1 and TRBJ1-5; no firm D call. The CDR3 DNA follows: TGTGCCAGCAGTGAATGGGGTCAGCCCCAGCATTTT. Its protein is CASSEWGQPQHF.